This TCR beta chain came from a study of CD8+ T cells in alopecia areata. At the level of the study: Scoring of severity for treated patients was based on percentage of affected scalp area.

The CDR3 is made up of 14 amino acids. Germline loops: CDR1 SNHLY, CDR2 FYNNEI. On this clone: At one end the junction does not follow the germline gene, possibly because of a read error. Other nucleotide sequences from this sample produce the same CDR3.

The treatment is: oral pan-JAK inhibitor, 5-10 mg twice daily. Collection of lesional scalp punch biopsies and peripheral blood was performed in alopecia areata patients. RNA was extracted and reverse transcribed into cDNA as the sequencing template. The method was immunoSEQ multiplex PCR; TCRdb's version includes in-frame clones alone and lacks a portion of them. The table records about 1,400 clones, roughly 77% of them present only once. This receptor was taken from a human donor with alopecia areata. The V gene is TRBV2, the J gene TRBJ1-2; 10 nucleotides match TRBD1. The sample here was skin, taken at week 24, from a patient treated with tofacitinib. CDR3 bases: TGCGCCAGCAGTGAAGCCGGGACAGGGGATGGCTACACCTTC. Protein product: CASSEAGTGDGYTF.